A single sample gave rise to the 10 T cell receptor beta chains below, sequenced in a study of T-cell reconstitution after alpha-beta-depleted transplantation in children. It was with unique molecular identifiers that the TCRbeta library was prepared. MiXCR was run by TCRdb on the PCR reads, yielding one entry per CDR3 protein. The repertoire includes approximately 300,000 distinct CDR3 sequences, about 9.9% of them detected once, and 23% sits in the top ten. This sample comprised peripheral blood, obtained 180 days after TCRalphabeta/CD19-depleted stem cell transplant. Receptor source: a male patient between 2 and 15 years old who had a stem cell transplant for chronic granulomatous disease, so the T cells may come from the graft donor.

This clonotype was seen many times. The rearrangement uses TRBV28 and TRBJ2-3; D is unclear. CDR3 length equals 12 residues. Germline CDR1 reads MDHEN; CDR2 reads SYDVKM. V shed 7 bases and J shed 6 bases, with 11 bases lying between them. CDR3: CASTIPGDTQYF. CDR3 coding DNA: TGTGCCAGCACCATCCCAGGTGATACGCAGTATTTT.

This clonotype has at least ten counts. The V call is TRBV7-2, the J call TRBJ2-5, with 8 bases fitting TRBD1. This CDR3 is built from 15 residues. Germline values: CDR1 SGHTA, CDR2 FQGNSA. Losses at the gene ends were 1 base for V and 1 base for J; bases not matched to a gene: 2. CDR3 region: CASSLVDRAQETQYF. The CDR3 DNA is TGTGCCAGCAGCTTAGTGGACAGGGCCCAAGAGACCCAGTACTTC.

This clonotype was counted ten times or more. V and J are TRBV12-3 or TRBV12-4 and TRBJ2-1, with a tentative D call TRBD2 (6 bases). This CDR3 spans 17 amino acids. The V and J ends lost 7 bases and 4 bases respectively, with 23 bases between them. The CDR3 loop is CASIQTSQGDGYNEQFF. In nucleotides, the CDR3 is TGTGCCAGCATTCAAACTAGCCAAGGGGACGGTTACAATGAGCAGTTCTTC.

This clonotype was observed once. The gene calls are TRBV6-1 and TRBJ2-5; 10 nucleotides line up with TRBD1. From germline, CDR1 is MNHNS and CDR2 SASEGT. This CDR3 contains 15 residues. V trimming: 5 bases; J trimming: 1 base; junction bases outside the gene matches: 4. CDR3 sequence: CASSTRDRGQETQYF. CDR3 bases: TGTGCCAGCAGTACCCGGGACAGGGGCCAAGAGACCCAGTACTTC.

This clonotype was recorded at least ten times. The chain couples TRBV20-1 to TRBJ2-7; TRBD1 matches at 8 bases. This CDR3 region has 14 residues. Losses at the gene ends were 6 bases for V and 4 bases for J; bases not matched to a gene: 11. Per the germline V gene, CDR1 is DFQATT and CDR2 is SNEGSKA (reference sequence). In DNA form, the CDR3 reads TGCAGTGCAGATCGCGGACAGGGTAGATACGAGCAGTACTTC. Its translation: CSADRGQGRYEQYF.

This clonotype was detected ten times or more. J is TRBJ2-1 and V is TRBV2, with D unclear. The V gene's germline CDR1 is SNHLY and CDR2 FYNNEI. The CDR3 runs to 17 residues. Between the trimmed V and J ends, which lost 4 bases and 0 bases, there was a span of 16 bases. CDR3 DNA: TGTGCCAGCAGTGGTCCCCCCCAGAGTAGCTCCTACAATGAGCAGTTCTTC. Protein product: CASSGPPQSSSYNEQFF.

Turning to this clonotype: With a much larger clone just one base away, this may be a read error. The rearrangement joins TRBV20-1 to TRBJ2-1; 9 bases are a match to TRBD2. The CDR3 spans 13 residues. Germline V gene sequence: CDR1 DFQATT, CDR2 SNEGSKA (reference sequence). This CDR3 is CSATTSGGNEQIF. As DNA, the CDR3 is TGCAGTGCCACGACTAGCGGAGGTAATGAGCAGATCTTC.

This clonotype was seen ten or more times. The genes are TRBV20-1 and TRBJ2-5; 8 bases are a match to TRBD2. There are 19 residues in the CDR3. The V gene end was trimmed by 0 bases and the J gene end by 2 bases; junction bases not matched to a gene: 17. Germline values: CDR1 DFQATT, CDR2 SNEGSKA (reference sequence). The CDR3, as DNA: TGCAGTGCTAGAGATGAATATGGGTGGTCTAGCGGGCTGCAAGAGACCCAGTACTTC. Its translation is CSARDEYGWSSGLQETQYF.

This clonotype has just one count. A single base separates this from a much larger clone, so it may be a read error. The CDR3 sequence: CATSRDGRGTYF. CDR3 DNA: TGTGCCACCAGCAGAGATGGCCGGGGGACTTATTTT. The chain recombines TRBV15 with TRBJ1-3; TRBD1 might be the D (5 bases). This CDR3 is 12 amino acids long. Between the trimmed V and J ends, which lost 0 bases and 16 bases, there was a span of 13 bases. Per the germline V gene, CDR1 is LNHNV and CDR2 is YYDKDF (reference sequence).

A word on this clonotype: At one end the junction does not follow the germline gene, possibly because of a read error. The rearrangement links TRBV3-1 to TRBJ2-3, with a weak D call TRBD1 (6 bases). Germline CDR1 and CDR2: LGHDT and YNNKEL (reference sequence). The length of the CDR3 is 17 residues. The DNA of the CDR3 is TGTGCCTGCAGCCAAGAGGCGGGCTGGGGGCGCACAGATACGCAGTATTTT. Translated: CACSQEAGWGRTDTQYF.